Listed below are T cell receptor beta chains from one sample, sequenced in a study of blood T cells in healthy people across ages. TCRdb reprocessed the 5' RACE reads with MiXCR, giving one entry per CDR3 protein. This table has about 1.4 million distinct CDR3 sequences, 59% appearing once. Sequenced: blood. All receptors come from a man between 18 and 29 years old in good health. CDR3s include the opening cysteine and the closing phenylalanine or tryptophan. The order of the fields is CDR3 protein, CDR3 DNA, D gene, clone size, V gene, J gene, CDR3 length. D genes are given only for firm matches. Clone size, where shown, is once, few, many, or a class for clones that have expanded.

CDR3: CANRQGSSYGSTF
DNA: TGTGCCAACCGACAGGGAAGTAGCTATGGCTCCACCTTC
D: TRBD1
size: NA
V: TRBV10-3
J: TRBJ1-2
length: 13

CDR3: CASSRLDRESYGYTF
DNA: TGTGCCAGCAGCCGTCTAGACAGGGAAAGCTATGGCTACACCTTC
D: TRBD1
size: NA
V: TRBV7-9
J: TRBJ1-2
length: 15

CDR3: CASSTGQGANYEQYF
DNA: TGCGCCAGCAGCACGGGACAGGGGGCGAACTACGAGCAGTACTTC
D: TRBD1
size: few
V: TRBV5-1
J: TRBJ2-7
length: 15

CDR3: CASSVTRANYGYTF
DNA: TGTGCCAGCAGTGTGACGCGAGCTAACTATGGCTACACCTTC
D: NA
size: few
V: TRBV2
J: TRBJ1-2
length: 14

CDR3: CSARGQANYGYTF
DNA: TGCAGTGCTAGGGGACAGGCTAACTATGGCTACACCTTC
D: TRBD1
size: NA
V: TRBV20-1
J: TRBJ1-2
length: 13

CDR3: CASSLRGGRHSTDTQYF
DNA: TGTGCCAGCAGCCTCCGAGGTGGTCGGCATAGCACAGATACGCAGTATTTT
D: NA
size: NA
V: TRBV25-1
J: TRBJ2-3
length: 17

CDR3: CASSEAQTGNAYNEQFF
DNA: TGTGCCAGCAGTGAAGCTCAGACAGGGAACGCCTACAATGAGCAGTTCTTC
D: TRBD1
size: NA
V: TRBV2
J: TRBJ2-1
length: 17

CDR3: CASRNDMSETQYF
DNA: TGTGCCAGCAGAAACGACATGTCGGAGACCCAGTACTTC
D: NA
size: NA
V: TRBV6-2/TRBV6-3
J: TRBJ2-5
length: 13

CDR3: CASSPGGFWEKLFF
DNA: TGTGCCAGCAGTCCGGGGGGATTTTGGGAAAAACTGTTTTTT
D: NA
size: NA
V: TRBV12-3/TRBV12-4
J: TRBJ1-4
length: 14

CDR3: CASSSVHDVTEAFF
DNA: TGTGCCAGCAGTTCGGTGCACGATGTCACTGAAGCTTTCTTT
D: NA
size: few
V: TRBV27
J: TRBJ1-1
length: 14

CDR3: CASSPEGAPNYGYTF
DNA: TGTGCCAGCAGTCCAGAGGGGGCCCCTAACTATGGCTACACCTTC
D: TRBD1
size: NA
V: TRBV12-3/TRBV12-4
J: TRBJ1-2
length: 15

CDR3: CSASGGHTEAFF
DNA: TGCAGTGCTAGCGGGGGCCACACTGAAGCTTTCTTT
D: NA
size: few
V: TRBV20-1
J: TRBJ1-1
length: 12

CDR3: CASSQGIRGYEQYF
DNA: TGCGCCAGCAGCCAAGGGATAAGGGGCTACGAGCAGTACTTC
D: NA
size: NA
V: TRBV4-1
J: TRBJ2-7
length: 14

CDR3: CASSYSVAVHEQYF
DNA: TGTGCCAGCAGTTACTCCGTGGCAGTCCACGAGCAGTACTTC
D: NA
size: NA
V: TRBV6-2/TRBV6-3
J: TRBJ2-7
length: 14

CDR3: CASSLPSWRSHTEAFF
DNA: TGTGCCAGCAGTTTGCCCTCTTGGCGGTCCCACACTGAAGCTTTCTTT
D: NA
size: NA
V: TRBV6-2/TRBV6-3
J: TRBJ1-1
length: 16

CDR3: CASSYDRTGAIGKLFF
DNA: TGTGCCAGCAGTTACGACAGGACAGGGGCCATTGGAAAACTGTTTTTT
D: TRBD1
size: few
V: TRBV6-5
J: TRBJ1-4
length: 16

CDR3: CSVSTDLNTEAFF
DNA: TGCAGCGTTAGCACGGATCTCAACACTGAAGCTTTCTTT
D: NA
size: NA
V: TRBV29-1
J: TRBJ1-1
length: 13

CDR3: CASSQEGPINTDTQYF
DNA: TGCGCCAGCAGCCAAGAAGGGCCCATCAACACAGATACGCAGTATTTT
D: NA
size: NA
V: TRBV4-1
J: TRBJ2-3
length: 16

CDR3: CASRVDRNQETQYF
DNA: TGTGCCAGCAGAGTGGACAGGAACCAAGAGACCCAGTACTTC
D: TRBD1
size: few
V: TRBV28
J: TRBJ2-5
length: 14

CDR3: CASSFAGQGNYGYTF
DNA: TGTGCCAGCAGCTTTGCGGGACAGGGTAACTATGGCTACACCTTC
D: TRBD1
size: NA
V: TRBV7-9
J: TRBJ1-2
length: 15

CDR3: CASSYLRGAQYGYTF
DNA: TGTGCCAGCAGTTACCTGCGGGGGGCCCAGTATGGCTACACCTTC
D: NA
size: NA
V: TRBV6-5
J: TRBJ1-2
length: 15

CDR3: CSVGLLSAAGEQYF
DNA: TGCAGCGTTGGGCTACTTTCTGCGGCGGGGGAGCAGTACTTC
D: NA
size: once
V: TRBV29-1
J: TRBJ2-7
length: 14

CDR3: CASSWVLGTSGTNEQFF
DNA: TGTGCCAGCAGCTGGGTCTTAGGGACTAGCGGGACCAATGAGCAGTTCTTC
D: TRBD2
size: NA
V: TRBV5-4
J: TRBJ2-1
length: 17

CDR3: CASSLVAGGPRGYTF
DNA: TGTGCCAGCAGTTTAGTGGCGGGCGGCCCCCGAGGCTACACCTTC
D: NA
size: NA
V: TRBV12-3/TRBV12-4
J: TRBJ1-2
length: 15

CDR3: CSASPNRLAVLTDTQYF
DNA: TGCAGTGCTAGCCCCAATCGACTAGCGGTACTTACAGATACGCAGTATTTT
D: TRBD2
size: NA
V: TRBV20-1
J: TRBJ2-3
length: 17

CDR3: CASRPTSGPSYNEQFF
DNA: TGTGCCAGCAGACCAACTAGCGGCCCCTCCTACAATGAGCAGTTCTTC
D: TRBD2
size: NA
V: TRBV7-2
J: TRBJ2-1
length: 16

CDR3: CASSLVPRGGNTGELFF
DNA: TGCGCCAGCAGCTTGGTTCCGCGCGGGGGTAACACCGGGGAGCTGTTTTTT
D: TRBD2
size: NA
V: TRBV5-1
J: TRBJ2-2
length: 17

CDR3: CASSYSTGLASNEQFF
DNA: TGTGCCAGCAGTTACTCGACGGGACTAGCGAGCAATGAGCAGTTCTTC
D: TRBD2
size: NA
V: TRBV6-5
J: TRBJ2-1
length: 16

CDR3: CSGGRRSTDTQYF
DNA: TGCAGCGGCGGGCGGCGGAGCACAGATACGCAGTATTTT
D: NA
size: NA
V: TRBV29-1
J: TRBJ2-3
length: 13

CDR3: CASSLGGTITEAFF
DNA: TGTGCCAGCAGCTTAGGGGGGACCATTACTGAAGCTTTCTTT
D: NA
size: NA
V: TRBV7-2
J: TRBJ1-1
length: 14

CDR3: CASSGGDDNYGYTF
DNA: TGTGCCAGCAGTGGGGGGGACGATAACTATGGCTACACCTTC
D: NA
size: few
V: TRBV6-5
J: TRBJ1-2
length: 14

CDR3: CASSQLQGQAGPYEQYF
DNA: TGCGCCAGCAGCCAACTTCAGGGACAGGCAGGTCCCTACGAGCAGTACTTC
D: TRBD1
size: once
V: TRBV4-3
J: TRBJ2-7
length: 17

CDR3: CASSVPDRGHYEQYF
DNA: TGTGCCAGCAGTGTCCCGGACAGGGGGCACTACGAGCAGTACTTC
D: TRBD1
size: few
V: TRBV25-1
J: TRBJ2-7
length: 15

CDR3: CASSLGFMTGSYEQYF
DNA: TGCGCCAGCAGCTTGGGGTTCATGACAGGCTCCTACGAGCAGTACTTC
D: NA
size: NA
V: TRBV5-1
J: TRBJ2-7
length: 16

CDR3: CASSQESGGGLLGSKHTQYF
DNA: TGCGCCAGCAGCCAAGAGTCGGGCGGGGGCCTCCTGGGATCAAAACATACGCAGTATTTT
D: NA
size: NA
V: TRBV4-1
J: TRBJ2-3
length: 20

CDR3: CASSVESGVLGYTF
DNA: TGTGCCAGCAGCGTAGAATCAGGGGTCCTTGGCTACACCTTC
D: NA
size: NA
V: TRBV9
J: TRBJ1-2
length: 14

CDR3: CASSSYIDAYEQYF
DNA: TGCGCCAGCAGCTCCTATATCGATGCCTACGAGCAGTACTTC
D: NA
size: NA
V: TRBV5-1
J: TRBJ2-7
length: 14

CDR3: CATTPTEISYGYTF
DNA: TGTGCCACCACCCCGACAGAGATAAGCTATGGCTACACCTTC
D: NA
size: NA
V: TRBV15
J: TRBJ1-2
length: 14

CDR3: CASSWDRVQETQYF
DNA: TGTGCCAGCAGCTGGGACAGGGTGCAAGAGACCCAGTACTTC
D: TRBD1
size: NA
V: TRBV7-8
J: TRBJ2-5
length: 14